This T cell receptor (beta chain) emerged from a study of shared clonotypes between healthy human individuals. The study's findings and limits: When compared with the clonotypes that were shared by all four sorted-subset donors, the non-shared clonotypes turned out to have lower generation probabilities.

Germline trimming cut 7 bases from V and 6 bases from J; bases unmatched to any gene: 4. CDR1 is SQVTM and CDR2 is ANQGSEA in the germline V gene. The CDR3 has 13 residues. Researchers ran the assay at a deep level. Profiled with immunoSEQ multiplex PCR; TCRdb holds only in-frame clones, not every one. The sample has about 980,000 clones, less than 85% seen once. With regard to this clone: Antigen specificity is unknown.

What was sequenced was memory CD4+ T cells sorted from blood. The subset is: CD45RA-negative fraction. This clonotype was obtained from a man aged 18 to 35 in good health. This sequence joins TRBV29-1 and TRBJ1-6; the match to TRBD1 covers 9 bases. The CDR3, as DNA: TGCAGCGCGATGACAGGGGGTAATTCACCCCTCCACTTT. Its translation: CSAMTGGNSPLHF.